Reported below is one T cell receptor (beta chain). The sample comes from a study of blood T cell repertoires in COVID-19. Study context: COVID-19 samples, acute and convalescent, were from the United States, Italy and Spain.

Authors' processing steps: Reference gene primer amplification yielded estimated nucleated cell counts. Measured with immunoSEQ multiplex PCR; TCRdb has only the in-frame clones, and not every one. D and trimming come from the DNA, and the V and J calls and clone size come from that table. The sample holds approximately 150,000 clones, 80% seen once. The CDR3 consists of 13 residues. Trimming shortened V by 5 bases and J by 4 bases, and 10 bases separated the two germline ends. Germline-derived CDR1 and CDR2 are KGHDR and SFDVKD. The sequenced sample was peripheral blood. This chain connects TRBV24-1 to TRBJ2-5; D is unresolved. This receptor was taken from a man aged 65 to 79 who had recovered from COVID-19. Here the CDR3 DNA reads TGTGCCACCAGTGGAGGTTCGAGAGAGACCCAGTACTTC. It yields the protein CATSGGSRETQYF.